This T cell receptor (beta chain) is drawn from a study of STAT5B mutations in CD4+ large granular lymphocyte leukemia (dated by TCRdb to the early 2020s). The study in broad terms: Among healthy controls, the CDR3 'QG' motif was associated with a particular HLA allele. The TCRbeta repertoires of CD4+ T-cell large granular lymphocyte leukemia patients were compared with the TCRbeta repertoires of healthy blood donors. Flow cytometry performed on FACSCanto II or FACSVerse showed that the purified fractions had more than 95% purity among lymphocytes. Findings and caveats that apply to the study as a whole: The main leukemic clonotypes were found to be private to each patient, although around 24% of the main leukemic clonotypes were detected at low frequency in the non-leukemic repertoires of other patients. The data were not HLA-matched, and the relatively small sample size could explain the higher clonality seen in CD4+ compared with CD8+ T-LGLL. Compared with healthy CD4+ repertoires, CD4-sorted patient repertoires appeared more clonal, and this difference remained even after the putative leukemic clones were removed. TRBV06-family usage was enriched among the top patient clones (8/27) compared with healthy controls (2/35).

The immunoSEQ assay at survey resolution was applied to genomic DNA for sequencing of TCRbeta rearrangements. From the authors' description of their analysis: In the TCR sequencing data, the lowest productive clonotype frequency that could be detected was 2.59 x 10-5. Only productive TCRbeta rearrangements, meaning sequences that were complete and in-frame, were kept for the analyses. Simpson clonality, calculated in the immunoSEQ Analyzer version 3.0, was used as the measure of sample clonality. Clones were categorized by frequency as very rare, small, medium, large (1-20%) or hyperexpanded (>20%). Generation probabilities were estimated with OLGA 1.2.3, V-gene circos plots were generated with VDJtools, specificities were searched for in VDJdb, and CDR3 motifs were identified with GLIPH. TCRdb mirrors the immuneACCESS table, restricted to in-frame sequences. Some clones are absent from its copies; in checked studies, under half trace to an unresolved V gene, and the reason for the others is unknown. The DNA was the basis for D and trimming; V, J and clone size are from that table. The sample table contains about 31,000 clones; only one count was recorded for approximately 70% of them. Of the sample, roughly 2% falls within the top ten clones.

This clone was counted a few times. Its antigen target is currently unknown. No base quality information exists; no much larger clone differs at one position. Healthy controls were roughly 37 blood donors whose buffy coats came from the Finnish Red Cross blood service. All TCR-sequenced material derived from peripheral blood: patient blood samples and healthy donor buffy coats. Peripheral blood mononuclear cells were isolated by Ficoll-Hypaque gradient centrifugation. For the healthy controls, CD4+ cells were obtained from buffy coats by magnetic purification. Genomic DNA was extracted with the Gentra Puregene Cell and Tissue kit and quantified on a Qubit 2.0 fluorometer. The junction shows trimming of 0 bases on V and 0 bases on J, plus 5 bases between the germline ends. Reading from cysteine to phenylalanine, the CDR3 counts 14 amino acids. Only CDR3 DNA is held: 42 bases, read in frame from base 1. CDR1 and CDR2 are drawn from the germline V gene (reference sequence): MNHNY, SVGAGI.

This TCR came from a human donor in good health. What was sequenced was CD4+ T cells from blood buffy coats. The rearranged segments are TRBV6-6 and TRBJ1-1; no confident D gene assignment can be made. The DNA is as follows: TGTGCCAGCAGTTACTCACAACTGAACACTGAAGCTTTCTTT. Its protein product is CASSYSQLNTEAFF.